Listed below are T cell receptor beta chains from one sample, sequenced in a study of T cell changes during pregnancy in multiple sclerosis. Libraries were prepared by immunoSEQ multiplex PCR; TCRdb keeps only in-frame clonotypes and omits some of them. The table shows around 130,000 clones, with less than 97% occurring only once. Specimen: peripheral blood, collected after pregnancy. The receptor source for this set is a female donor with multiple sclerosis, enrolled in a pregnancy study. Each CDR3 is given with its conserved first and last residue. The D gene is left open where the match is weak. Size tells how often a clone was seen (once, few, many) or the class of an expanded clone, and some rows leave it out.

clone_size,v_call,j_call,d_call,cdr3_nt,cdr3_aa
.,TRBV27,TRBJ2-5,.,TGTGCCAGCAGGGGCACAGGCCAAGAGACCCAGTACTTC,CASRGTGQETQYF
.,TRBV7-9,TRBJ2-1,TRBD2,TGTGCCAGCAGCTTAGGAGCACTAGCGTACTACAATGAGCAGTTCTTC,CASSLGALAYYNEQFF
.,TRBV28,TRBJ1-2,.,TGTGCCAGCAGTTTATCCGGCAGGGGCTATGGCTACACCTTC,CASSLSGRGYGYTF
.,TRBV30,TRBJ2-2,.,TGTGCCTGGAACGCAGGAATGAACACCGGGGAGCTGTTTTTT,CAWNAGMNTGELFF
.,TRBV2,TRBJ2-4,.,TGTGCCAGCCTCTCCCCGGGGGCCAAAAACATTCAGTACTTC,CASLSPGAKNIQYF
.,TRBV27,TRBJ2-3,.,TGTGCCAGCAGTTCCTCTCATACGCAGTATTTT,CASSSSHTQYF
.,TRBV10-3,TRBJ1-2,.,TGTGCCATCAATACAGGGACGGGGGGCTACACCTTC,CAINTGTGGYTF
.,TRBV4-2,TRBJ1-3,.,TGTGCCAGCAGCCAAGATGGGGCGGGATCTGGAAACACCATATATTTT,CASSQDGAGSGNTIYF
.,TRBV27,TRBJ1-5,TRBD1,TGTGCCAGCAGTTTATCCCCCCCGGACAGGGTTAATCAGCCCCAGCATTTT,CASSLSPPDRVNQPQHF
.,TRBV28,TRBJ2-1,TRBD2,TGTGCCTCTTGGACTAGCTACAATGAGCAGTTCTTC,CASWTSYNEQFF
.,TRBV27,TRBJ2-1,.,TGTGCCAGCAGTTTATTAGTCAACAATGAGCAGTTCTTC,CASSLLVNNEQFF
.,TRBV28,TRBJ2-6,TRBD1,TGTGCCAGCACGGGACAGGGATGGGGGCTCTCTGGGGCCAACGTCCTGACTTTC,CASTGQGWGLSGANVLTF
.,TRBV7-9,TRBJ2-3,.,TGTGCCAGCGGCCGGGATCTGACAGATACGCAGTATTTT,CASGRDLTDTQYF
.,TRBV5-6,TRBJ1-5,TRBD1,TGTGCCAGCAGCCGCCGGGACAGGGTACGCCGGCCCCAGCATTTT,CASSRRDRVRRPQHF
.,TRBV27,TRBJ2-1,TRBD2,TGTGCCAGCGATCACGGGGGGGAGGGCCCTCGGAATGAGCAGTTCTTC,CASDHGGEGPRNEQFF
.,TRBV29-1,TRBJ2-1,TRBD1,TGCAGCGTTGAACTGGACAGGCCGAATGAGCAGTTCTTC,CSVELDRPNEQFF
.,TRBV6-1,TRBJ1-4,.,TGTGCCAGCGGGCAAGGAGGAGTTGAAAAACTGTTTTTT,CASGQGGVEKLFF
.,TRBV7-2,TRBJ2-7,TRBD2,TGTGCCAGCAGCCAAGGGACTAGCGGGAACTCCTACGAGCAGTACTTC,CASSQGTSGNSYEQYF
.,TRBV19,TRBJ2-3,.,TGTGCCAGTAGTCCCATATTGGGTGGACAGCTGGATACGCAGTATTTT,CASSPILGGQLDTQYF
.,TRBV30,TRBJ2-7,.,TGTGCCTGGTCTCGTCCCTACGAGCAGTACTTC,CAWSRPYEQYF
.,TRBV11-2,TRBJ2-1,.,TGTGCCAGCAGCTCCGTAAGAGACTACAATGAGCAGTTCTTC,CASSSVRDYNEQFF
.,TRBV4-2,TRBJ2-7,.,TGTGCCAGCAGCCAAGATCTCCCTAACTCCTACGAGCAGTACTTC,CASSQDLPNSYEQYF
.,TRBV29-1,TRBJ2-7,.,TGCAGCGTCAGGCTTTCCTACGAGCAGTACTTC,CSVRLSYEQYF
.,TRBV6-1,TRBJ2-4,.,TGTGCCAGCAGTGAACGGGCCAAAAACATTCAGTACTTC,CASSERAKNIQYF
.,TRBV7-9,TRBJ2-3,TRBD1,TGTGCCAGCAGCACAGACAGGGTGGGAGATACGCAGTATTTT,CASSTDRVGDTQYF
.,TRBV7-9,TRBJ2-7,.,TGTGCCAGCAGCTTTGGGGGCCTCGCCTCTTTCCGGTACTTC,CASSFGGLASFRYF
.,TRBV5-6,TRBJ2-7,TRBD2,TGTGCCAGCAGCTTTTCGGCGGGAGTGGGAGAGCAGTACTTC,CASSFSAGVGEQYF
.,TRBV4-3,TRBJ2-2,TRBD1,TGCGCCAGCAGCCAAGAGGGCACAGGGGGGCTGAACACCGGGGAGCTGTTTTTT,CASSQEGTGGLNTGELFF
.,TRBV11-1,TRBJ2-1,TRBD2,TGTGCCAGCAGCTTGGGTCTAGCGGGAGGGAATGAGCAGTTCTTC,CASSLGLAGGNEQFF
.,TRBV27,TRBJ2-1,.,TGTGCCAGCAGTTTATCGGGGCCCGCCTACAATGAGCAGTTCTTC,CASSLSGPAYNEQFF
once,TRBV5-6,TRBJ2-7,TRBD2,TGTGCCAGCAGCTCCTTCCTAGCGGGGTTCCTCGAGCAGTACTTC,CASSSFLAGFLEQYF
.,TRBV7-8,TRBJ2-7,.,TGTGCCAGCAGCTCGTACAACGAGCAGTACTTC,CASSSYNEQYF
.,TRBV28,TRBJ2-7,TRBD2,TGTGCCAGCAGCGAATCGGGGGGGGACTACGAGCAGTACTTC,CASSESGGDYEQYF
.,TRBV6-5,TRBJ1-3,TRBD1,TGTGCCAGCAGCACCGACAGGGGGCCAGGAAACACCATATATTTT,CASSTDRGPGNTIYF
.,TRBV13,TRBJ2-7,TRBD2,TGTGCCAGCAGCTTAGGACTAGCGGGAGGGACACACTTC,CASSLGLAGGTHF
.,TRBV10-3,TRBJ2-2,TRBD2,TGTGCCATTCAAGGGACTAGCGGGAGAGCCGGGGAGCTGTTTTTT,CAIQGTSGRAGELFF
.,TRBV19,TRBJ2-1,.,TGTGCCAGTAGTACCCCGCTTGGGAGCTCCTACAATGAGCAGTTCTTC,CASSTPLGSSYNEQFF
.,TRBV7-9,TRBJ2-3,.,TGTGCCAGCCGGAGCACAGATACGCAGTATTTT,CASRSTDTQYF
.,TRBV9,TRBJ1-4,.,TGTGCCAGCAGCGTAAAGGGGAAAACTAATGAAAAACTGTTTTTT,CASSVKGKTNEKLFF
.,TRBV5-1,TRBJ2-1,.,TGCGCCAGCAGCTTTCAGGAGGGCTACAATGAGCAGTTCTTC,CASSFQEGYNEQFF
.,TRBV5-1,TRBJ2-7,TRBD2,TGCGCCAGCAGCTCGAGGGCGGGGGGGGGCTACTACGAGCAGTACTTC,CASSSRAGGGYYEQYF